The entry below gives a single TCR beta chain sequence along with its context. Its cognate antigen is unknown. Germline-derived CDR1 and CDR2 are SGHVS and FNYEAQ. V gave up 5 bases and J gave up 1 base, with 5 bases separating them. This CDR3 has 12 amino acids. The sample originates from a study of cytomegalovirus exposure and HLA in healthy donors. General study results and limits: A missense variant in DCLRE1C was later tied to TCR beta V- and J-gene trimming. According to a later analysis, donors in an Asian-associated ancestry cluster reportedly had fewer N-insertions than the roughly 660-donor mean. It was approximately 160 TCR beta chains that were listed as cytomegalovirus-associated. Sequencing likely produced, as an artifact, a cluster of highly shared sequence variants.

In the PCR, 60 Vbeta and 13 Jbeta primers were used. TCRdb's copy holds only in-frame clones and misses some; the assay was immunoSEQ multiplex PCR. The sample yields some 130,000 clones, roughly four fifths seen once. The origin of this receptor is a woman aged 45-65 years in good health and CMV-seropositive. V gene TRBV7-6 combines with J gene TRBJ2-5; D gene ambiguous. Material: PBMCs. CDR3 region: CASSRAQETQYF. The CDR3 bases are TGTGCCAGCAGCCGAGCCCAAGAGACCCAGTACTTC.